This passage covers 28 T cell receptor beta chains from one sample sequenced in a study of molecular identifiers for immune sequencing clone quantification. TCRdb processed the PCR reads anew with MiXCR; each CDR3 protein has one entry. The sample yields under 800,000 distinct CDR3 sequences, roughly 27% seen once. The sequencing input was naive CD8+ T cells from blood, with Jurkat cell RNA spiked in. Subset noted: FACS-sorted CD8+CD4-CCR7+CD45RA+ naive T cells. These receptors originate from a human donor in good health. Some libraries in this study had Jurkat cell RNA spiked in.

This clonotype turned up a few times. The chain carries TRBV7-3 and TRBJ2-3, with a tentative D call TRBD1 (6 bases). Between the trimmed V and J ends, which lost 5 bases and 4 bases, there was a span of 22 bases. Germline values: CDR1 SGHTA, CDR2 FQGTGA. The CDR3 has 17 amino acids. CDR3 protein: CASSPKTGALMADTQYF. The DNA of the CDR3 is TGTGCCAGCAGCCCCAAGACAGGAGCCCTGATGGCAGATACGCAGTATTTT. Full variable domain (outside the CDR3, taken from reference TRBV7-3 and TRBJ2-3): GAGVSQTPSNKVTEKGKYVELRCDPISGHTALYWYRQSLGQGPEFLIYFQGTGAADDSGLPNDRFFAVRPEGSVSTLKIQRTERGDSAVYLCASSPKTGALMADTQYFGPGTRLTVL.

Note on this clonotype: A much larger clone lies one base from this, so it may be a read error. The chain uses TRBV7-2 and TRBJ2-5, with 16 bases that match TRBD2. The CDR3 is made up of 23 amino acids. J gave up 0 bases and V 8 bases, and 24 bases lay outside the gene matches. Germline V lookup: CDR1 SGHTA, CDR2 FQGNSA. The CDR3 DNA reads as TGTGCCAGCCGCCCGGGACTAGCGGGGGGGGAGTCAATCATGTGGGCTTACCAAGAGACCCAGTACTTC. The encoded protein is CASRPGLAGGESIMWAYQETQYF.

This clonotype occurred many times. The chain is built from TRBV6-6 and TRBJ2-7; no clear D. The CDR3 is 14 residues long. V lost 5 bases and J lost 3, with 14 bases in between. Germline values: CDR1 MNHNY, CDR2 SVGAGI (reference sequence). This chain's CDR3 is CASSDPTSLYEQYF. The CDR3 nucleotides read TGTGCCAGCAGTGACCCGACAAGTCTCTACGAGCAGTACTTC.

The table lists this clonotype with a few counts. The CDR3 sequence is CASSQDPWTGVVKLFF. The DNA for the CDR3 is TGCGCCAGCAGCCAAGACCCCTGGACAGGGGTGGTAAAACTGTTTTTT. The genes are TRBV4-3 and TRBJ1-4, with 9 bases that match TRBD1. Losses at the gene ends were 0 bases for V and 10 bases for J; bases not matched to a gene: 9. The CDR3 contains 16 residues. The germline V gene has CDR1 LGHNA and CDR2 YSLEER.

This clonotype was seen just once. No conserved phenylalanine or tryptophan is present at the end of the CDR3, so a read error is the likely explanation. CDR3 amino acids: CASSLSRYTEAFL. The CDR3 DNA sequence: TGTGCCAGCAGTTTATCGCGGTACACTGAAGCTTTCCTT. The rearrangement links TRBV27 to TRBJ1-1; D gene unclear. This CDR3 has 13 residues. Trimming shortened V by 0 bases and J by 3 bases, and 5 bases separated the two germline ends. Germline values: CDR1 MNHEY, CDR2 SMNVEV (reference sequence).

This clonotype was counted at least ten times. The J gene is TRBJ1-4, the V gene TRBV5-1, with D unclear. Germline CDR1 reads SGHRS; CDR2 reads YFSETQ. V lost 4 bases and J 6 bases, leaving 13 bases between the germline ends. This CDR3 spans 14 amino acids. CDR3 sequence reads: CASSLRGTDEKLFF. The CDR3 DNA is TGCGCCAGCAGCCTCCGTGGAACGGATGAAAAACTGTTTTTT.

In the case of this clonotype: A single base separates this from a much larger clone, so it may be a read error. The CDR3 protein is CASGKQANTEAFF. The DNA of the CDR3 is TGCGCCAGCGGCAAACAGGCAAACACTGAAGCTTTCTTT. The rearrangement joins TRBV4-3 to TRBJ1-1; D may be TRBD1 (5 bases). The CDR3 contains 13 residues. V lost 8 bases and J 2 bases, leaving 12 bases between the germline ends. Per germline, CDR1 LGHNA and CDR2 YSLEER.

V usage is TRBV18 and J usage is TRBJ1-1; TRBD1 is a possible D gene (6 bases). Trimming took 2 bases from V and 1 from J, leaving 14 bases between them. Germline V CDR1 and CDR2: KGHSH, LQKENI. The CDR3 has 16 residues. CDR3 nucleotides: TGTGCCAGCTCACCAACGCCGGGACATACGAACACTGAAGCTTTCTTT. Translating it yields CASSPTPGHTNTEAFF.

Turning to this clonotype: It may be a read error: a sequence one base away is much more abundant. The V call is TRBV7-9, the J call TRBJ1-1; 7 nucleotides line up with TRBD1. CDR1 is SEHNR, CDR2 FQNEAQ, per germline (reference sequence). The CDR3 consists of 16 residues. Trimming removed 5 bases from V and 10 bases from J; junction bases left unmatched: 19. The CDR3 is CASSLTRDSHQTGAFF. The DNA of the CDR3 is TGTGCCAGCAGCCTCACCAGGGACAGCCACCAAACGGGAGCTTTCTTT.

At least ten counts were recorded for this clonotype. This chain links TRBV6-6 with TRBJ2-6; 11 bases line up with TRBD1. V was clipped by 6 bases and J by 0 bases; unmatched bases: 10. This CDR3 contains 19 residues. Germline CDR1 MNHNY, CDR2 SVGAGI (reference sequence). CDR3 sequence: CASRARDRGKYSGANVLTF. Here the CDR3 DNA reads TGTGCCAGCAGGGCCCGGGACAGGGGGAAATACTCTGGGGCCAACGTCCTGACTTTC.

Ten or more counts support this clonotype. The chain combines TRBV29-1 with TRBJ2-7; possibly TRBD1 or TRBD2 for D (5 bases each). In germline, CDR1 is SQVTM, CDR2 ANQGSEA. The CDR3 sequence is 13 residues long. V lost 4 bases, J lost 6 bases, and 16 bases lay in between. CDR3 DNA sequence: TGCAGCGTTGGTCCCGGGGCTTTATCCGAGCAGTACTTC. Translating gives CSVGPGALSEQYF.

This clonotype has a handful of counts. The CDR3 sequence is CASSFSGRQDYEKLFF. CDR3 DNA: TGTGCCAGCAGTTTTTCGGGTCGGCAGGATTATGAAAAACTGTTTTTT. The chain recombines TRBV12-3 or TRBV12-4 with TRBJ1-4; unclear D gene. There are 16 residues in the CDR3. Trimming took off 3 bases at V and 6 bases at J, with 17 bases between the two ends.

Remarks on this clonotype: Just one base apart from a much larger clone, this may be a read error. This sequence joins TRBV7-9 and TRBJ2-3; D unclear. This CDR3 is built from 13 residues. V lost 6 bases and J lost 6, with 13 bases in between. Germline V gene data show CDR1 as SEHNR and CDR2 as FQNEAQ (reference sequence). CDR3 residues: CASSRTPEDTQYF. CDR3 nucleotides: TGTGCCAGCAGTCGAACCCCTGAGGATACGCAGTATTTT. Together with reference TRBV7-9 and TRBJ2-3, the CDR3 gives the full variable domain: DTGVSQNPRHKITKRGQNVTFRCDPISEHNRLYWYRQTLGQGPEFLTYFQNEAQLEKSRLLSDRFSAERPKGSFSTLEIQRTEQGDSAMYLCASSRTPEDTQYFGPGTRLTVL.

In regard to this clonotype: This may be a read error, as it is one base from a much larger clone. This CDR3 reads CASSLASSSYAQYF. Written as DNA, the CDR3 is TGCGCCAGCAGCTTGGCTTCCTCGTCCTACGCGCAGTACTTC. The chain is built from TRBV5-1 and TRBJ2-7, with D unclear. Looked up from germline, CDR1 is SGHRS and CDR2 is YFSETQ. The CDR3 is 14 amino acids.

This clonotype was recorded many times. This rearrangement joins TRBV20-1 to TRBJ1-5; D may be TRBD1 (6 bases). The V end was cut by 0 bases, the J end by 7 bases, with 16 bases between. Germline loops: CDR1 DFQATT, CDR2 SNEGSKA (reference sequence). CDR3 size: 15 residues. The CDR3 region has the DNA TGCAGTGCTAGAGATTATTCAGGGGCGGAACAGCCCCAGCATTTT. Encoded protein: CSARDYSGAEQPQHF.

This clonotype was seen at least ten times. The chain uses TRBV20-1 and TRBJ2-5; 10 bases match TRBD2. V dropped 1 base and J dropped 1; count of bases not matched to a gene: 3. CDR3 length equals 15 residues. The germline gives CDR1 DFQATT, CDR2 SNEGSKA (reference sequence). In nucleotides, the CDR3 is TGCAGTGCTAGAGGGACTAGCGGCTTCCAAGAGACCCAGTACTTC. Its protein product is CSARGTSGFQETQYF.

With respect to this clonotype: This sequence may be a read error, since a much larger clone differs from it by one base. The V and J genes are TRBV7-9 and TRBJ1-5; 10 positions match TRBD1. Germline CDR1 is SEHNR and CDR2 is FQNEAQ (reference sequence). The CDR3 runs to 15 residues. The junction had 5 bases not matched to a gene; V was cut back by 5 bases and J by 4 bases. The CDR3 DNA follows: TGTGCCAGCAGCGGGGACAGGGGTCCTAATCAGCCCCAGCATTTT. Amino acid sequence: CASSGDRGPNQPQHF.

This clonotype was detected many times. The V gene is TRBV27, the J gene TRBJ2-3, with TRBD2 matching over 12 bases. This CDR3 region has 15 residues. The V gene's germline CDR1 is MNHEY and CDR2 SMNVEV (reference sequence). Trimming cost V 10 bases and J 3 bases; bases outside gene matches: 8. Here the CDR3 DNA reads TGTGCCATCGCGGGGGGGACTAGCGGGACAGATACGCAGTATTTT. This encodes CAIAGGTSGTDTQYF.

This chain links TRBV20-1 with TRBJ2-1; no clear D. V lost 2 bases and J lost 1, with 18 bases in between. The CDR3 sequence is 17 residues long. CDR1 DFQATT and CDR2 SNEGSKA come from the germline V gene (reference sequence). DNA for the CDR3: TGCAGTGCTAGATCCCAATCCCCCCGTGCGTCCTACAATGAGCAGTTCTTC. Its protein product is CSARSQSPRASYNEQFF.

This clonotype was seen repeatedly, ten times or more. The genes are TRBV14 and TRBJ1-2; D remains ambiguous. The germline gives CDR1 SGHDN, CDR2 FVKESK. The V gene lost 2 bases and the J gene lost 6 bases, with 10 bases spanning the gap. The CDR3 spans 13 residues. CDR3 sequence: CASSQLELDGYTF. Here the CDR3 DNA reads TGTGCCAGCAGCCAACTAGAGCTAGATGGCTACACCTTC.

In regard to this clonotype: The junction departs from the called germline gene at one end, perhaps through a read error. The V gene is TRBV3-1, the J gene TRBJ1-5; D not certain. Germline V gene data show CDR1 as LGHDT and CDR2 as YNNKEL (reference sequence). This CDR3 region has 13 residues. As DNA, the CDR3 is TGTGCCAGCAGCCAAGCCGGGAATCAACCCCCGCATTTT. Its protein is CASSQAGNQPPHF.

Comment on this clonotype: The CDR3 ends on some other residue instead of the conserved phenylalanine or tryptophan, so this is likely a read error. The V and J genes are TRBV30 and TRBJ2-1; 9 bases agree with TRBD2. Germline V lookup: CDR1 GTSNPN, CDR2 SVGIG (reference sequence). V was pared by 3 bases and J by 8 bases, with 8 bases of the junction left unmatched. The CDR3 spans 14 residues. The CDR3 coding sequence is TGTGCCTGGAGCAGACTAGCGGACGGATATGAGCAGTTCTCC. It translates to CAWSRLADGYEQFS.

This clonotype showed up many times. The chain couples TRBV6-2 or TRBV6-3 to TRBJ1-1; D is perhaps TRBD1 (5 bases). Trimming took off 1 base at V and 0 bases at J, with 9 bases between the two ends. The germline CDR1 and CDR2 sequences are MNHEY and SVGEGT. CDR3 length: 15 residues. CDR3 sequence (DNA): TGTGCCAGCAGTTACTTCGACAGAATGAACACTGAAGCTTTCTTT. Residues: CASSYFDRMNTEAFF.

This clonotype was counted many times. The J gene is TRBJ2-7, the V gene TRBV30, with D maybe TRBD2 (6 bases). There are 13 residues in the CDR3. Germline V gene data show CDR1 as GTSNPN and CDR2 as SVGIG (reference sequence). Trimming left V 1 base short and J 7 bases short, with 14 bases between. The CDR3 DNA reads TGTGCCTGGAGTGGCCCTAGCGCGTGGGAGCAGTACTTC. Encoded protein: CAWSGPSAWEQYF.

In its sample, this clonotype was seen many times. This chain uses TRBV25-1 with TRBJ2-7; 9 bases fit TRBD2. Germline CDR1 reads MGHDK; CDR2 reads SYGVNS. This CDR3 is 16 amino acids long. Trimming removed 6 bases from V and 6 bases from J; junction bases left unmatched: 15. The CDR3 reads CASRAGGGSGSSEQYF. The CDR3 DNA reads TGTGCCAGCAGGGCCGGGGGGGGTAGCGGGAGTTCCGAGCAGTACTTC.

About this clonotype itself: This may stem from a read error, because a much larger clone lies one nucleotide away. The chain combines TRBV19 with TRBJ1-3, with unresolved D. The CDR3 runs 12 residues. From germline, CDR1 is LNHDA and CDR2 SQIVND (reference sequence). DNA of the CDR3: TGTGCCAGTAGTCCGGATGGAACCACCATATATTTT. Protein sequence: CASSPDGTTIYF. The full variable domain, completed using reference TRBV19 and TRBJ1-3, is DGGITQSPKYLFRKEGQNVTLSCEQNLNHDAMYWYRQDPGQGLRLIYYSQIVNDFQKGDIAEGYSVSREKKESFPLTVTSAQKNPTAFYLCASSPDGTTIYFGEGSWLTVV.

The table lists this clonotype with a few counts. The rearrangement joins TRBV7-2 to TRBJ2-3, with 16 bases matching TRBD2. Germline V gene lookup returns CDR1 SGHTA and CDR2 FQGNSA. V was clipped by 1 base and J by 6 bases; unmatched bases: 10. The CDR3 is 19 residues long. Here the CDR3 DNA reads TGTGCCAGCAGCTTAGGACCGGGACTAGCGGGGGGGTATTTCGATACGCAGTATTTT. This translates into CASSLGPGLAGGYFDTQYF. Full variable domain (outside the CDR3, taken from reference TRBV7-2 and TRBJ2-3): GAGVSQSPSNKVTEKGKDVELRCDPISGHTALYWYRQSLGQGLEFLIYFQGNSAPDKSGLPSDRFSAERTGGSVSTLTIQRTQQEDSAVYLCASSLGPGLAGGYFDTQYFGPGTRLTVL.

This clonotype was seen more than once but under ten times. The chain recombines TRBV6-4 with TRBJ1-5; D is undetermined. The germline V and J ends were trimmed by 0 bases and 7 bases, with 16 bases remaining between them. The CDR3 length is 16 residues. Germline V gene lookup returns CDR1 MRHNA and CDR2 SNTAGT. The CDR3: CASSDSGNSLTQPQHF. The CDR3 DNA reads TGTGCCAGCAGTGACTCGGGGAACAGCCTCACCCAGCCCCAGCATTTT.